The clone carrying this T cell receptor beta chain appeared a few times. The target antigen is unknown. The PCR used 60 Vbeta and 13 Jbeta primers. Some clones are missing from TCRdb's copy, which holds only in-frame ones; the method was immunoSEQ multiplex PCR. The data hold roughly 93,000 clones, with over 70% observed a single time. CDR1 SGHVS and CDR2 FNYEAQ come from the germline V gene. This CDR3 region has 15 residues. V trimming: 3 bases; J trimming: 2 bases; junction bases outside the gene matches: 3. The data originate from a study of cytomegalovirus exposure and HLA in healthy donors. Notes on the study in general: Some TCR beta chains (around 180 of them) were listed as cytomegalovirus-associated. Reportedly, TCR beta sequences accurately predicted HLA-A and HLA-B alleles in most subjects. Certain sequence variants were highly shared and formed a cluster, and this cluster was likely a sequencing artifact.

The TCR was taken from a man between 18 and 35 years old in good health and CMV-seropositive. The sequencing input was PBMCs. The chain uses TRBV7-6 and TRBJ2-1, with 8 bases fitting TRBD2. In nucleotides, the CDR3 is TGTGCCAGCAGCTTTACTAGCGGCCCCTACAATGAGCAGTTCTTC. It is translated as CASSFTSGPYNEQFF.